The rows below give T cell receptor beta chains drawn from one sample of a study of identical twins. TCRdb reprocessed the 5' RACE reads with MiXCR, giving one entry per CDR3 protein. Altogether about 660,000 distinct CDR3 sequences are present, under 9% being singletons, with the ten largest covering 0.8% to 1%. The sample also formed part of further work on yellow fever vaccine responses in identical twins.

Material: PBMCs. These receptors all stem from a woman between 18 and 30 years old in good health. Each CDR3 is given with its conserved first and last residue. Fields, in order: CDR3 protein, CDR3 DNA, V gene, J gene, clone size, D gene. D genes are given only for firm matches. The size of a clone is reported for some rows only, either as once, few or many, or as a class for expanded clones.

CASKPSGSSGNTIYF,TGTGCCAGCAAGCCGTCGGGTAGCTCTGGAAACACCATATATTTT,TRBV7-9,TRBJ1-3,NA,NA
CAISVTGGPSYEQYF,TGTGCCATCAGTGTGACAGGGGGCCCCTCCTACGAGCAGTACTTC,TRBV10-3,TRBJ2-7,NA,TRBD1
CASSLALTGPGGSVRLAGGNEQFF,TGTGCCAGCAGCTTAGCGCTAACGGGGCCAGGGGGCTCCGTTAGGCTAGCGGGGGGCAATGAGCAGTTCTTC,TRBV7-4,TRBJ2-1,NA,TRBD2
CASRAGTTDTQYF,TGTGCCAGTCGAGCGGGCACCACAGATACGCAGTATTTT,TRBV19,TRBJ2-3,NA,NA
CASSKQGAGQPQHF,TGCGCCAGCAGCAAACAGGGGGCGGGTCAGCCCCAGCATTTT,TRBV10-2,TRBJ1-5,NA,TRBD1
CSATRTGTYSTNEKLFF,TGCAGTGCTACGCGCACAGGGACCTACTCAACTAATGAAAAACTGTTTTTT,TRBV20-1,TRBJ1-4,NA,NA
CASSWGGSGAEETQYF,TGCGCCAGCAGCTGGGGGGGTAGCGGCGCTGAAGAGACCCAGTACTTC,TRBV5-1,TRBJ2-5,few,TRBD2
CATSETGNQPQHF,TGTGCCACCAGTGAAACAGGGAATCAGCCCCAGCATTTT,TRBV24-1,TRBJ1-5,many,NA
CASSLGGGGHQETQYF,TGTGCCAGCAGTTTGGGCGGGGGTGGCCACCAAGAGACCCAGTACTTC,TRBV12-3/TRBV12-4,TRBJ2-5,few,TRBD2
CASSLDRIGTEAFF,TGCGCCAGCAGCTTGGATCGGATCGGGACTGAAGCTTTCTTT,TRBV5-1,TRBJ1-1,many,NA
CASSLRRDNEQFF,TGTGCCAGCAGCTTACGAAGGGACAATGAGCAGTTCTTC,TRBV7-2,TRBJ2-1,many,NA
CSVPEEGAGEQFF,TGCAGCGTTCCGGAGGAGGGGGCAGGTGAGCAGTTCTTC,TRBV29-1,TRBJ2-1,NA,NA
CASSLLAGASYEQYF,TGTGCCAGCAGTTTGCTAGCGGGAGCCTCCTACGAGCAGTACTTC,TRBV28,TRBJ2-7,many,TRBD2
CSAGTIYRIQYF,TGCAGTGCCGGGACAATTTATCGCATTCAGTACTTC,TRBV20-1,TRBJ2-4,few,NA
CAISGVTGGVDGYTF,TGTGCCATCAGTGGTGTCACAGGGGGCGTTGATGGCTACACCTTC,TRBV10-3,TRBJ1-2,NA,TRBD1
CASSYRTSGGRGEQFF,TGCGCCAGCAGCTACCGGACTAGCGGGGGTCGGGGTGAGCAGTTCTTC,TRBV5-1,TRBJ2-1,NA,TRBD2
CASSQASGTGFGEQYF,TGCGCCAGCAGCCAAGCTTCCGGGACAGGGTTTGGCGAGCAGTACTTC,TRBV4-1,TRBJ2-7,many,TRBD1
CASSPFRGSETQYF,TGTGCCAGCAGTCCTTTCAGGGGCTCAGAGACCCAGTACTTC,TRBV28,TRBJ2-5,many,NA
CASSQRATDTQYF,TGTGCCAGCAGCCAAAGAGCCACAGATACGCAGTATTTT,TRBV3-1,TRBJ2-3,NA,NA
CASSPGTGMLPQHF,TGCGCCAGCAGCCCAGGGACAGGGATGCTGCCCCAGCATTTT,TRBV5-1,TRBJ1-5,few,TRBD1
CASSFRLSGANVLTF,TGTGCCAGCAGCTTTCGGCTCTCTGGGGCCAACGTCCTGACTTTC,TRBV7-9,TRBJ2-6,few,NA
CASSPRRQLLATNEKLFF,TGTGCCAGCAGTCCACGAAGACAGCTCCTTGCAACTAATGAAAAACTGTTTTTT,TRBV28,TRBJ1-4,many,NA
CSAEGDRGTKNIQYF,TGCAGTGCCGAGGGGGACAGGGGTACCAAAAACATTCAGTACTTC,TRBV20-1,TRBJ2-4,many,TRBD1
CSATEGRANQETQYF,TGCAGTGCAACAGAAGGGAGGGCGAACCAAGAGACCCAGTACTTC,TRBV20-1,TRBJ2-5,NA,TRBD2
CASSPLGIRQETQYF,TGTGCCAGCTCACCTCTAGGGATACGTCAAGAGACCCAGTACTTC,TRBV18,TRBJ2-5,NA,NA
CASSYGQANTEAFF,TGTGCCAGCAGTTACGGACAAGCGAACACTGAAGCTTTCTTT,TRBV6-5,TRBJ1-1,many,NA
CASSPRGGVTYEQYF,TGTGCCAGCAGTCCAAGGGGAGGGGTTACCTACGAGCAGTACTTC,TRBV12-3/TRBV12-4,TRBJ2-7,few,TRBD2
CAAQRQLGAGELFF,TGTGCCGCCCAGCGACAATTGGGCGCCGGGGAGCTGTTTTTT,TRBV19,TRBJ2-2,many,NA
CASSEYKAGYYEQYF,TGTGCCAGCAGTGAATATAAGGCAGGGTACTACGAGCAGTACTTC,TRBV25-1,TRBJ2-7,NA,NA
CASSPLPGQINTGELFF,TGTGCCAGCAGTCCGTTACCGGGACAGATAAACACCGGGGAGCTGTTTTTT,TRBV27,TRBJ2-2,few,TRBD1
CATSRVSYGKNIQYF,TGTGCCACCAGCAGAGTGTCGTACGGGAAAAACATTCAGTACTTC,TRBV15,TRBJ2-4,many,NA
CASSLGGDLNSPLHF,TGTGCCAGCAGTTTAGGCGGGGACCTTAACTCACCCCTCCACTTT,TRBV27,TRBJ1-6,NA,NA
CASTPGRRIYEQYF,TGTGCCAGCACGCCCGGACGCCGGATCTACGAGCAGTACTTC,TRBV28,TRBJ2-7,few,NA
CAWSKAGGSYNEQFF,TGTGCCTGGAGTAAGGCGGGAGGGTCCTACAATGAGCAGTTCTTC,TRBV30,TRBJ2-1,few,TRBD2
CASSSEGTGAVRNEQFF,TGTGCCAGCAGTTCAGAGGGCACAGGGGCAGTACGCAATGAGCAGTTCTTC,TRBV12-3/TRBV12-4,TRBJ2-1,many,TRBD1
CASSYSLLAVEQFF,TGTGCCAGCAGTTACTCCCTCCTAGCGGTTGAGCAGTTCTTC,TRBV6-2/TRBV6-3,TRBJ2-1,few,TRBD2
CASGLAGLETQYF,TGTGCCAGCGGGCTAGCGGGGTTAGAGACCCAGTACTTC,TRBV7-2,TRBJ2-5,few,TRBD2
CAISGTGGTEAFF,TGTGCCATCAGTGGGACAGGGGGGACTGAAGCTTTCTTT,TRBV10-3,TRBJ1-1,NA,TRBD1
CASSDRVGSTDTQYF,TGTGCCAGCAGTGACAGGGTCGGGAGCACAGATACGCAGTATTTT,TRBV6-4,TRBJ2-3,many,NA
CSATGARINTGELFF,TGCAGTGCAACCGGCGCGCGGATAAACACCGGGGAGCTGTTTTTT,TRBV20-1,TRBJ2-2,NA,NA
CASSLLPVPETQYF,TGTGCCAGCAGCTTGTTGCCGGTCCCAGAGACCCAGTACTTC,TRBV5-6,TRBJ2-5,few,NA
CASSQVIGTAQETQYF,TGTGCCAGCAGCCAAGTGATCGGGACAGCTCAAGAGACCCAGTACTTC,TRBV4-2,TRBJ2-5,few,TRBD1
CASRNSVSQETQYF,TGCGCCAGCCGGAATAGTGTCAGCCAAGAGACCCAGTACTTC,TRBV5-1,TRBJ2-5,few,NA
CASSAGGNGYTF,TGCGCCAGCAGCGCCGGGGGTAATGGCTACACCTTC,TRBV5-1,TRBJ1-2,many,NA
CASSRDRGITGELFF,TGTGCCAGCAGTCGGGACAGGGGGATCACCGGGGAGCTGTTTTTT,TRBV6-1,TRBJ2-2,NA,TRBD1
CASSSEAPTADTQYF,TGCGCCAGCAGCTCCGAAGCCCCGACCGCCGATACGCAGTATTTT,TRBV5-1,TRBJ2-3,many,NA
CSARDITRSYEQYF,TGCAGTGCTAGAGATATAACACGCTCCTACGAGCAGTACTTC,TRBV20-1,TRBJ2-7,few,NA
CASSPLNKDRSGSGELFF,TGTGCCAGCAGTCCTCTGAACAAAGACAGGTCGGGGTCCGGGGAGCTGTTTTTT,TRBV6-1,TRBJ2-2,NA,NA
CASSFLTGTNTGELFF,TGTGCCAGCAGCTTCCTGACAGGGACGAACACCGGGGAGCTGTTTTTT,TRBV5-6,TRBJ2-2,NA,TRBD1
CSAGTSGRTEQFF,TGCAGCGCGGGGACTAGCGGGAGGACTGAGCAGTTCTTC,TRBV29-1,TRBJ2-1,NA,TRBD2
CASSPSGGRRETQYF,TGTGCCAGCAGCCCCTCGGGGGGTAGGCGAGAGACCCAGTACTTC,TRBV2,TRBJ2-5,NA,TRBD2
CASSQDKATPGHYSGANVLTF,TGCGCCAGCAGCCAAGATAAGGCGACCCCAGGACACTACTCTGGGGCCAACGTCCTGACTTTC,TRBV4-1,TRBJ2-6,NA,NA
CATSPRASGGQETQYF,TGTGCCACCTCTCCCAGGGCTAGCGGGGGACAAGAGACCCAGTACTTC,TRBV6-1,TRBJ2-5,few,TRBD2
CASTPDRSYYNEQFF,TGTGCCAGCACCCCGGACAGGTCCTACTACAATGAGCAGTTCTTC,TRBV7-2,TRBJ2-1,few,TRBD1